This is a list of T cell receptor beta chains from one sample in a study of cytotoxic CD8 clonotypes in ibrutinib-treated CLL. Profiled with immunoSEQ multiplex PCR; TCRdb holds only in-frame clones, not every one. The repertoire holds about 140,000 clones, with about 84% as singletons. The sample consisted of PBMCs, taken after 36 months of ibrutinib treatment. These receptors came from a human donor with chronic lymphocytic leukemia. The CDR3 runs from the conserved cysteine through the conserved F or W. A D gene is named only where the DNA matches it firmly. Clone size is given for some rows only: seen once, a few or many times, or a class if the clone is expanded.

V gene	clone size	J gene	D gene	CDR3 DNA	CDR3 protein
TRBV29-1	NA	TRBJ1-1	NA	TGCAGCGTTGAAGGGGGTTTCGGCACTGAAGCTTTCTTT	CSVEGGFGTEAFF
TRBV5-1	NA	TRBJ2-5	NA	TGCGCCAGCAGCTTTAGGGAGGTAGAGACCCAGTACTTC	CASSFREVETQYF
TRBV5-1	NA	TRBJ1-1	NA	TGCGCCAGCAGCTTGGAGGCAGGGGTGAACACTGAAGCTTTCTTT	CASSLEAGVNTEAFF
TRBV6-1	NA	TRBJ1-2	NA	TGTGCCAGCAGTGAAGTTGCAGGGACCAACTATGGCTACACCTTC	CASSEVAGTNYGYTF
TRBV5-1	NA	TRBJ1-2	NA	TGCGCCAGCAGTTCGGGGCGGGTTGTTGGCTACACCTTC	CASSSGRVVGYTF
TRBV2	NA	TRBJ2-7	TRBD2	TGTGCCAGCAGCGAACTAGCGGGAGGTGGCGAGCAGTACTTC	CASSELAGGGEQYF
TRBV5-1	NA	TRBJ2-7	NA	TGCGCCAGCAGCTTGATGTTGGCCGGAGGGGGATACGAGCAGTACTTC	CASSLMLAGGGYEQYF
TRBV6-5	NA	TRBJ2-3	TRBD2	TGTGCCAGCAGTTACTCGGGCGGGGGACCTCCTTATTTT	CASSYSGGGPPYF
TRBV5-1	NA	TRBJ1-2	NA	TGCGCCAGCAGCCGGGACCGATCCTATGGCTACACCTTC	CASSRDRSYGYTF
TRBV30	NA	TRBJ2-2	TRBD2	TGTGCCTGGGCTAGCGGGAGTTCAAACACCGGGGAGCTGTTTTTT	CAWASGSSNTGELFF
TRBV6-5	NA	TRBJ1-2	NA	TGTGCCAGCAGCCTCCAGGGTCCACATGGCTATGGCTACACCTTC	CASSLQGPHGYGYTF
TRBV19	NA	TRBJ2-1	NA	TGTGCCAGTAGCATTGGACATTACAATGAGCAGTTCTTC	CASSIGHYNEQFF
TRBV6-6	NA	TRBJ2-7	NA	TGTGCCAGCAGTGGAGCAGGGTCTGGGGCCTACGAGCAGTACTTC	CASSGAGSGAYEQYF
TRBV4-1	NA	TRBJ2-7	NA	TGCGCCAGCAGCCAAGATACAGGGTGGCACGAGCAGTACTTC	CASSQDTGWHEQYF
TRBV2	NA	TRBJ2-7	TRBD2	TGTGCCATACCCCGGTTCGCGGGGGGGCCCTCGGGCGAGCAGTACTTC	CAIPRFAGGPSGEQYF
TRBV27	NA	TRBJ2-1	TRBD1	TGTGCCAGCAGTTTAGTCCGGGGGGGGACAGGGGTAAGGAACAATGAGCAGTTCTTC	CASSLVRGGTGVRNNEQFF
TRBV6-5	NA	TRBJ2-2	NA	TGTGCCAGCAGTTACTCGATGCTGGAAACCGGGGAGCTGTTTTTT	CASSYSMLETGELFF
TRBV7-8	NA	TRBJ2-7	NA	TGTGCCAGCACCACCAGGGTCGCCCGATACGAGCAGTACTTC	CASTTRVARYEQYF
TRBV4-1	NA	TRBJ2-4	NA	TGCGCCAGCAGCCAAGGGCTGGGTACGGCCAAAAACATTCAGTACTTC	CASSQGLGTAKNIQYF
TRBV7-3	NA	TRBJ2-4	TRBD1	TGTGCCAGCAGCTTAGGTGGGACGGGACAGCTTTACTTC	CASSLGGTGQLYF
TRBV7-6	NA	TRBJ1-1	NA	TGTGCCAGCAGCTTAAGTCTGGGGCGGGCCACTGAAGCTTTCTTT	CASSLSLGRATEAFF
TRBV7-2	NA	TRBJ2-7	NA	TGTGCCAGCAGCTTAGAGGGGGGCGGCCCCTACGAGCAGTACTTC	CASSLEGGGPYEQYF
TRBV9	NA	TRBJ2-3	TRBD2	TGTGCCAGCAGCCTAGAGGGCGGGAGGGCCCGCGCAGATACGCAGTATTTT	CASSLEGGRARADTQYF
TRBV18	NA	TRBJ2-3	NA	TGTGCCAGCTCACCCATGGGGTCATCAGGGGCAGATACGCAGTATTTT	CASSPMGSSGADTQYF
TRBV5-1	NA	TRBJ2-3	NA	TGCGCCAGCAGCCCGAACCCCTCCCAGAGTACCTCCCGTTCGGATACGCAGTATTTT	CASSPNPSQSTSRSDTQYF
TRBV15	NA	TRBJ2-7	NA	TGTGCCACCAGCAACGAAGGCATCCGACGGTACTTC	CATSNEGIRRYF
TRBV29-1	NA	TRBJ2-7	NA	TGCAGCGCCTCGGACAGAGATACCTACGAGCAGTACTTC	CSASDRDTYEQYF
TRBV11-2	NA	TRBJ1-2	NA	TGTGCCAGCAGCTTAGCATCCGGGCCCAGCTATGGCTACACCTTC	CASSLASGPSYGYTF
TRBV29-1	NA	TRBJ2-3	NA	TGCAGCGTAGGATGGGGAGATACGCAGTATTTT	CSVGWGDTQYF
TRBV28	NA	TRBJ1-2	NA	TGTGCCAGCAGTCTAGGACCCCTCGGGGCAGGGGGCTACACCTTC	CASSLGPLGAGGYTF
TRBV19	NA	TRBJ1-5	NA	TGTGCCAGTAGATCCGGGAGAATCTTTAGCAATCAGCCCCAGCATTTT	CASRSGRIFSNQPQHF
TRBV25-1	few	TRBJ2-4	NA	TGTGCCAGCAGTGACAGGGTCCAGTACTTC	CASSDRVQYF
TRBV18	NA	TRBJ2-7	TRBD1	TGTGCCAGCTCACCGGGTGCACAGGGGGCCCCCTACGAGCAGTACTTC	CASSPGAQGAPYEQYF
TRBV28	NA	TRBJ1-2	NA	TGTGCCAGCAGTACCCTGACAGCTGATGGCTACACCTTC	CASSTLTADGYTF
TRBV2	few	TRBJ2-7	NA	TGTGCCAGCATGGGGCAGAGCTCCTACGAGCAGTACTTC	CASMGQSSYEQYF